This TCR beta chain was profiled in a study of human T cells and chemical hapten exposure. Time point indicated: patch test 1, 2 weeks after DPC sensitization. Treatment described: therapeutic diphenylcyclopropenone sensitization with weekly scalp DPC. Remarks on this clonotype: As yet, its antigen is unknown.

Broader study findings: The number of TCRs over 1 in 1000 frequency stayed unchanged after DPC.

The CDR3 sequence is 12 residues long. V was clipped by 2 bases and J by 7 bases, with 8 bases between them. The germline CDR1 and CDR2 sequences are SGHTA and FQGTGA. One entry per CDR3 protein, called by TCRdb with MiXCR from the RACE reads. The sample holds about 80,000 distinct CDR3 sequences, 7.5% to 9.5% seen once. The V gene is TRBV7-3, the J gene TRBJ1-1, with TRBD1 as a possible D gene (5 bases). The material sequenced was whole blood, taken in connection with sensitization to the hapten diphenylcyclopropenone (DPC). The clonotype was recovered from a woman aged 25 to 45 with alopecia areata. Some clones in this sample may be carry-over from other donors' samples. The CDR3 nucleotides are TGTGCCAGCAGCTTATGTGGGGGTGAAGCTTTCTTT. Its protein product is CASSLCGGEAFF. The full variable domain, its missing parts supplied by reference TRBV7-3 and TRBJ1-1, is GAGVSQTPSNKVTEKGKYVELRCDPISGHTALYWYRQSLGQGPEFLIYFQGTGAADDSGLPNDRFFAVRPEGSVSTLKIQRTERGDSAVYLCASSLCGGEAFFGQGTRLTVV.